This entry lists 25 T cell receptor beta chains sequenced from one sample in a study of blood T cell repertoires in COVID-19. The method was immunoSEQ multiplex PCR; TCRdb's version includes in-frame clones alone and lacks a portion of them. The sample yields approximately 210,000 clones, approximately 84% seen once. Source material: peripheral blood. The origin of the receptors is a woman in her 70s with active or convalescent COVID-19.

This rearrangement joins TRBV18 to TRBJ1-1; tentative D call: TRBD1 (6 bases). Germline-derived CDR1 and CDR2 are KGHSH and LQKENI. CDR3 length: 14 amino acids. The V end was cut by 4 bases, the J end by 5 bases, with 14 bases between. The CDR3 sequence: CASSLDSGGTEAFF. Here the CDR3 DNA reads TGTGCCAGCTCACTGGACAGTGGGGGAACTGAAGCTTTCTTT.

The sample holds one count of this clone. The chain combines TRBV12-3 or TRBV12-4 with TRBJ1-3, with D uncertain. Trimming cost V 6 bases and J 4 bases, with 7 bases left between them. The CDR3 consists of 12 residues. CDR3 DNA sequence: TGTGCCAGCAGCCCACGGGGAAACACCATATATTTT. Translated, it gives CASSPRGNTIYF.

This clone was seen just once. The genes are TRBV4-1 and TRBJ2-5, with D perhaps matching TRBD2 (6 bases). The germline gives CDR1 MGHRA, CDR2 YSYEKL. The CDR3 spans 15 residues. Trimming shortened V by 4 bases and J by 1 base, and 13 bases separated the two germline ends. CDR3 sequence: CASSPEGRVQETQYF. As DNA, the CDR3 is TGCGCCAGCAGCCCGGAGGGCCGGGTCCAAGAGACCCAGTACTTC.

The rearrangement links TRBV6-6 to TRBJ1-3; the match to TRBD1 covers 8 bases. Germline assignment: CDR1 MNHNY and CDR2 SVGAGI (reference sequence). The CDR3 spans 14 residues. V was pared by 2 bases and J by 3 bases, with 0 bases of the junction left unmatched. The CDR3, as DNA: TGTGCCAGCAGTTACGGACAGGGTGGAAACACCATATATTTT. Residues: CASSYGQGGNTIYF.

This clone was picked up a small number of times. The chain has TRBV6-4 and TRBJ2-1; tentative D call: TRBD2 (5 bases). The CDR3 runs to 15 residues. Germline V lookup: CDR1 MRHNA, CDR2 SNTAGT. The V end was cut by 2 bases, the J end by 2 bases, with 10 bases between. The CDR3 DNA is TGTGCCAGCAGTGACACTAGATTTACCTACAATGAGCAGTTCTTC. This translates into CASSDTRFTYNEQFF.

This clone was detected once. The rearrangement links TRBV3-1 (or the pseudogene TRBV3-2) to TRBJ2-3; 8 bases are shared with TRBD1. Germline CDR1 LGHDT, CDR2 YNNKEL (reference sequence). The CDR3 has 15 amino acids. V was pared by 4 bases and J by 3 bases, with 6 bases of the junction left unmatched. The CDR3 nucleotides are TGTGCCAGCAGCCTGGGGACAGGAAAAACAGATACGCAGTATTTT. It specifies CASSLGTGKTDTQYF.

This clone was counted at least ten times. J is TRBJ2-7 and V is TRBV7-3; the match to TRBD2 covers 9 bases. The ends lost 2 bases at V and 4 bases at J; junction bases unmatched: 0. Germline CDR1 SGHTA, CDR2 FQGTGA. The CDR3 is made up of 13 amino acids. The CDR3 DNA reads TGTGCCAGCAGCTTAGCGGGAGGGTACGAGCAGTACTTC. Its translation: CASSLAGGYEQYF.

The gene calls are TRBV9 and TRBJ1-3, with D possibly TRBD1 on 5 matching bases. The ends were cut back, 5 bases at V and 0 bases at J, with 12 bases in the middle. Germline V gives CDR1 SGDLS, CDR2 YYNGEE. The CDR3 loop spans 15 amino acids. This CDR3 reads CASSETDYSGNTIYF. Here the CDR3 DNA reads TGTGCCAGCAGTGAGACAGATTACTCTGGAAACACCATATATTTT.

This sequence joins TRBV25-1 and TRBJ2-3; 8 bases align to TRBD1. The germline CDR1 and CDR2 sequences are MGHDK and SYGVNS. Losses at the gene ends were 4 bases for V and 4 bases for J; bases not matched to a gene: 7. CDR3 length equals 15 residues. In DNA form, the CDR3 reads TGTGCCAGCAGTGGTACAGGGGGTTTAGCAGATACGCAGTATTTT. This codes for CASSGTGGLADTQYF.

The rearrangement links TRBV14 to TRBJ2-3; 7 bases match TRBD1. J lost 5 bases, V lost 0 bases, and 11 bases had no gene match. The CDR3 runs to 17 residues. Germline loops: CDR1 SGHDN, CDR2 FVKESK. The CDR3 reads CASSQDLATGSGDTQYF. The CDR3 DNA follows: TGTGCCAGCAGCCAAGATCTGGCGACAGGGTCGGGAGATACGCAGTATTTT.

The chain combines TRBV5-3 with TRBJ2-1; D unclear. TRBV5-3 is designated an ORF whose function remains uncertain. The CDR3 covers 13 residues. V dropped 4 bases and J dropped 8 bases, with 13 bases sitting between them. For the CDR3, the DNA is TGTGCCAGAAGCCCAATCCCCCGCGATGAGCAGTTCTTC. This sequence encodes CARSPIPRDEQFF.

The V and J genes are TRBV5-5 and TRBJ1-1; no firm D call. V gave up 2 bases and J gave up 6 bases, with 14 bases separating them. Germline V gene lookup returns CDR1 SGHKS and CDR2 YYEKEE (reference sequence). The CDR3 is made up of 14 amino acids. The CDR3 coding sequence is TGTGCCAGCAGCTTCGACGGGGATGGGGCTGAAGCTTTCTTT. Translating it yields CASSFDGDGAEAFF.

J is TRBJ1-5 and V is TRBV7-2, with D unclear. Germline V gives CDR1 SGHTA, CDR2 FQGNSA. Deletions cut 3 bases from V and 2 bases from J, with 14 bases between. The CDR3 is 16 residues long. The CDR3 DNA follows: TGTGCCAGCAGCTTCGGCGGGGAGAGAGGCAATCAGCCCCAGCATTTT. Translation: CASSFGGERGNQPQHF.

The J gene is TRBJ2-5, the V gene TRBV28, with a possible D match to TRBD2 (5 bases). Germline V gene lookup returns CDR1 MDHEN and CDR2 SYDVKM. Trimming removed 6 bases at V and 5 bases at J, with 16 bases between. The CDR3 extends over 14 amino acids. DNA of the CDR3: TGTGCCAGCAGAGAACCCCGAGGGCGGGAGACCCAGTACTTC. It translates to CASREPRGRETQYF.

This clone was seen more than once but under ten times. The V call is TRBV10-1, the J call TRBJ2-7, with 7 bases that match TRBD2. V lost 4 bases to trimming and J lost 0 bases; unmatched junction nucleotides: 9. Germline CDR1 reads WNHNN; CDR2 reads SYGVQD (reference sequence). This CDR3 spans 16 amino acids. The CDR3 DNA sequence: TGCGCCAGCAGTGTCGAACGGGGGAGGGACTCCTACGAGCAGTACTTC. Protein: CASSVERGRDSYEQYF.

The chain employs TRBV18 and TRBJ2-5, with D possibly being TRBD1 (6 bases). Germline CDR1 KGHSH, CDR2 LQKENI. This CDR3 spans 15 amino acids. Trimming took off 4 bases at V and 5 bases at J, with 17 bases between the two ends. For the CDR3, the DNA is TGTGCCAGCTCACTAAACCAGGGGTCCGAGGAGACCCAGTACTTC. As protein: CASSLNQGSEETQYF.

The V call is TRBV2, the J call TRBJ2-7, with a possible D match to TRBD1 (6 bases). CDR1 is SNHLY, CDR2 FYNNEI, per germline. Between the trimmed V and J ends, which lost 7 bases and 2 bases, there was a span of 15 bases. CDR3 size: 14 residues. The CDR3 reads CASTRIGQPYEQYF. CDR3 DNA sequence: TGTGCCAGCACCAGGATAGGACAGCCCTACGAGCAGTACTTC. Full variable domain (outside the CDR3, taken from reference TRBV2 and TRBJ2-7): EPEVTQTPSHQVTQMGQEVILRCVPISNHLYFYWYRQILGQKVEFLVSFYNNEISEKSEIFDDQFSVERPDGSNFTLKIRSTKLEDSAMYFCASTRIGQPYEQYFGPGTRLTVT.

The J gene is TRBJ2-2, the V gene TRBV19; D may be TRBD1 (6 bases). Germline loops: CDR1 LNHDA, CDR2 SQIVND (reference sequence). The CDR3 is made up of 15 amino acids. Trimming stripped 4 bases from V and 4 bases from J, with 13 bases between. CDR3 loop: CASSRQVGATGELFF. In DNA form, the CDR3 reads TGTGCCAGTAGTAGACAGGTGGGAGCCACCGGGGAGCTGTTTTTT.

The rearrangement uses TRBV18 and TRBJ1-2; TRBD1 matches at 7 bases. The V gene's germline CDR1 is KGHSH and CDR2 LQKENI. The CDR3 runs 14 residues. Losses at the gene ends were 5 bases for V and 0 bases for J; bases not matched to a gene: 3. CDR3 loop: CASSGDRTNYGYTF. CDR3 DNA: TGTGCCAGCTCAGGGGACAGAACTAACTATGGCTACACCTTC.

V and J are TRBV11-3 and TRBJ2-5; 9 bases fit TRBD2. CDR3 length equals 18 residues. The trim removed 1 base at V and 1 base at J, leaving 10 bases unmatched. Germline loops: CDR1 SGHNT, CDR2 YENEEA. The chain's CDR3 is CASSLGSTSGAFQETQYF. The CDR3 DNA reads TGTGCCAGCAGCTTAGGCTCGACTAGCGGAGCATTCCAAGAGACCCAGTACTTC.

J is TRBJ2-5 and V is TRBV9; perhaps TRBD1 as D (5 bases). V was shortened by 4 bases and J by 0 bases, with 13 bases between the two germline ends. Germline CDR1 is SGDLS and CDR2 is YYNGEE. This CDR3 contains 15 residues. CDR3 nucleotide sequence: TGTGCCAGCAGCCCAGAGGCAGGGAACCAAGAGACCCAGTACTTC. It yields the protein CASSPEAGNQETQYF.

The CDR3 nucleotides are TGTGCCAGCAGGCGATATGGTCAGGGGCACTCCTACGAGCAGTACTTC. Encoded protein: CASRRYGQGHSYEQYF. The chain links TRBV28 to TRBJ2-7; perhaps TRBD1 as D (6 bases). Germline V gives CDR1 MDHEN, CDR2 SYDVKM. The CDR3 runs 16 residues. Trimming shortened V by 6 bases and J by 0 bases, and 18 bases separated the two germline ends. Full variable domain (outside the CDR3, taken from reference TRBV28 and TRBJ2-7): DVKVTQSSRYLVKRTGEKVFLECVQDMDHENMFWYRQDPGLGLRLIYFSYDVKMKEKGDIPEGYSVSREKKERFSLILESASTNQTSMYLCASRRYGQGHSYEQYFGPGTRLTVT.

This chain connects TRBV29-1 to TRBJ1-1; D not certain. In germline, CDR1 is SQVTM, CDR2 ANQGSEA. The length of the CDR3 is 15 residues. Between the trimmed V and J ends, which lost 6 bases and 0 bases, there was a span of 17 bases. DNA for the CDR3: TGCAGCGTCCCTTCTCCGACGGGGATGAACACTGAAGCTTTCTTT. Encoded protein: CSVPSPTGMNTEAFF.

The CDR3: CASSFTSGRHAYNEQFF. The CDR3 DNA is TGTGCCAGCAGTTTCACTAGCGGGCGACACGCCTACAATGAGCAGTTCTTC. The J gene is TRBJ2-1, the V gene TRBV27; 9 bases are a match to TRBD2. Looked up from germline, CDR1 is MNHEY and CDR2 is SMNVEV (reference sequence). The J segment lost 2 bases and the V segment lost 3 bases, leaving 8 bases of the junction unmatched. This CDR3 spans 17 amino acids.

Points on this clone: Compared with germline, one end of the junction differs, possibly owing to a read error. The V and J genes are TRBV7-7 and TRBJ2-1; D is perhaps TRBD2 (5 bases). The CDR3 consists of 14 residues. CDR1 is SSHAT and CDR2 is FNYEAQ in the germline V gene (reference sequence). The CDR3 reads CASSHLSTSSEQFF. The CDR3 DNA reads as TGTGCTAGCAGCCACCTAAGCACTAGTTCTGAGCAGTTCTTC.